Listed below are T cell receptor beta chains from one sample, sequenced in a study of shared clonotypes between healthy human individuals. This table comes from immunoSEQ multiplex PCR, and its TCRdb copy is limited to in-frame clones, with some not included. The sample holds about 1.1 million clones, around 82% seen once. The sequencing sample was made of memory CD4+ T cells from PBMCs. The receptors were gathered from a man younger than 35 in good health. Some clones in this sample may be carry-over from other donors' samples. Both conserved end residues are part of each CDR3. The D gene is left open where the match is weak. The size of a clone is reported for some rows only, either as once, few or many, or as a class for expanded clones.

cdr3_aa,cdr3_nt,clone_size,j_call,v_call,d_call
CASSEQPSANYEQYF,TGTGCCAGCAGTGAACAACCTAGCGCAAATTACGAGCAGTACTTC,few,TRBJ2-7,TRBV2,NA
CASRLGGETNEKLFF,TGTGCCAGCAGATTGGGGGGCGAAACTAATGAAAAACTGTTTTTT,NA,TRBJ1-4,TRBV28,NA
CASSLFVSSSDTQYF,TGTGCCAGCAGCTTATTCGTTAGTAGTTCAGATACGCAGTATTTT,NA,TRBJ2-3,TRBV7-2,NA
CASSIPQQGARRGYTGELFF,TGTGCCAGTAGTATCCCCCAACAGGGGGCTCGCAGGGGTTATACCGGGGAGCTGTTTTTT,once,TRBJ2-2,TRBV19,TRBD1
CASSDREVSGYTF,TGTGCCAGCAGTGACAGGGAGGTTTCGGGCTACACCTTC,few,TRBJ1-2,TRBV2,NA
CASSLAEAGSEKLFF,TGTGCCAGCAGCTTGGCCGAGGCAGGGAGTGAAAAACTGTTTTTT,NA,TRBJ1-4,TRBV5-4,NA
CASSLGGGRSYEQYF,TGTGCCAGCAGCTTAGGAGGGGGCAGATCATACGAGCAGTACTTC,once,TRBJ2-7,TRBV5-6,NA
CASKRSTSSEQYF,TGTGCCAGCAAACGAAGTACGTCGAGTGAGCAGTACTTC,few,TRBJ2-7,TRBV2,NA
CASRPRREQGTDTQYF,TGTGCCAGCCGGCCCCGAAGGGAGCAGGGCACAGATACGCAGTATTTT,once,TRBJ2-3,TRBV2,NA
CASSPKVGSYEQYF,TGTGCCAGCAGCCCCAAGGTTGGGTCCTACGAGCAGTACTTC,NA,TRBJ2-7,TRBV5-4,NA
CAWSGGAGSYEQYF,TGTGCCTGGAGTGGAGGCGCGGGGTCCTACGAGCAGTACTTC,NA,TRBJ2-7,TRBV30,NA
CASGAGWSSNEQFF,TGTGCCAGCGGGGCGGGATGGAGTAGCAATGAGCAGTTCTTC,NA,TRBJ2-1,TRBV4-2,NA
CASSQPSGALSYEQYF,TGCGCCAGCAGCCAACCTAGCGGGGCCCTCTCCTACGAGCAGTACTTC,many,TRBJ2-7,TRBV4-1,TRBD2
CASSLGQGNGYTF,TGTGCCAGCAGCTTGGGACAGGGAAATGGCTACACCTTC,NA,TRBJ1-2,TRBV7-9,TRBD1
CASSSFGQGVYEQYF,TGTGCCAGCAGCTCATTCGGCCAGGGGGTATACGAGCAGTACTTC,NA,TRBJ2-7,TRBV11-2,TRBD1
CASSLRWGGSHTEAFF,TGTGCCAGCAGCCTCCGTTGGGGGGGTAGCCACACTGAAGCTTTCTTT,NA,TRBJ1-1,TRBV7-2,NA
CASSPRGLGGYTF,TGTGCCAGCAGCCCCAGGGGGCTGGGTGGCTACACCTTC,NA,TRBJ1-2,TRBV2,TRBD1
CASSSIGGGLPYNEQFF,TGTGCCAGCAGCTCAATTGGGGGAGGGCTCCCCTACAATGAGCAGTTCTTC,once,TRBJ2-1,TRBV28,TRBD2
CASSLGQNPGNTIYF,TGTGCCAGCAGCTTGGGTCAGAATCCTGGAAACACCATATATTTT,NA,TRBJ1-3,TRBV7-9,NA
CASSVGTGELFF,TGTGCCAGCAGCGTCGGAACCGGGGAGCTGTTTTTT,NA,TRBJ2-2,TRBV9,NA
CASSELLAGDNEQFF,TGTGCCAGCAGTGAATTGCTAGCGGGCGATAATGAGCAGTTCTTC,NA,TRBJ2-1,TRBV2,TRBD2
CASYRAGSIPQHF,TGTGCCAGTTACAGGGCAGGTTCAATCCCCCAGCATTTT,NA,TRBJ1-5,TRBV28,NA
CASSLVGLVYEQYF,TGTGCCAGCAGCTTGGTGGGCTTAGTCTACGAGCAGTACTTC,NA,TRBJ2-7,TRBV5-6,NA
CASSQEGGGRAGDTQYF,TGTGCCAGCAGCCAGGAAGGCGGCGGGAGGGCCGGAGATACGCAGTATTTT,few,TRBJ2-3,TRBV4-2,TRBD2
CASSLALPSDEQFF,TGCGCCAGCAGCTTGGCTCTACCTTCGGATGAGCAGTTCTTC,NA,TRBJ2-1,TRBV5-1,NA
CASRTPEGDYEQYF,TGTGCCAGCAGGACCCCGGAGGGGGACTACGAGCAGTACTTC,NA,TRBJ2-7,TRBV6-5,NA